A selection of T cell receptor beta chains follows, all from one sample in a study of a mutant IDH1 vaccine in newly diagnosed glioma. Repertoires were generated with immunoSEQ multiplex PCR, while TCRdb's copy carries only in-frame clones and drops some. The data contain 25,000 to 35,000 clones, over 75% of them singletons. Antigens of these TCRs are unknown. This specimen was PBMCs, taken from a glioma patient whose treatment included an IDH1 peptide vaccine. The receptors were gathered from a man aged 40-49 years with glioma. Each CDR3 is given with its conserved first and last residue. The D gene is left open where the match is weak. Expanded clones get a size class; other rows say once, few or many, or leave the size out.

V gene: TRBV5-1; CDR3 length: 16; D gene: TRBD2; clone size: .; J gene: TRBJ2-4; CDR3 protein: CASSLVLAEYGNIQYF; CDR3 DNA: TGCGCCAGCAGCTTGGTACTAGCGGAATATGGGAACATTCAGTACTTC
V gene: TRBV5-1; CDR3 length: 14; D gene: .; clone size: .; J gene: TRBJ1-1; CDR3 protein: CASSFGQLNTEAFF; CDR3 DNA: TGCGCCAGCAGCTTCGGGCAGCTGAACACTGAAGCTTTCTTT
V gene: TRBV5-1; CDR3 length: 17; D gene: TRBD1; clone size: .; J gene: TRBJ1-2; CDR3 protein: CASSLQGQGQANYGYTF; CDR3 DNA: TGCGCCAGCAGCTTGCAAGGACAGGGACAAGCTAACTATGGCTACACCTTC
V gene: TRBV14; CDR3 length: 15; D gene: TRBD2; clone size: .; J gene: TRBJ2-1; CDR3 protein: CASSRGLAGVNEQFF; CDR3 DNA: TGTGCCAGCAGCCGTGGACTAGCGGGGGTCAATGAGCAGTTCTTC
V gene: TRBV7-8; CDR3 length: 13; D gene: TRBD1; clone size: .; J gene: TRBJ1-1; CDR3 protein: CASNRGENTEAFF; CDR3 DNA: TGTGCCAGTAACAGGGGGGAGAACACTGAAGCTTTCTTT
V gene: TRBV5-1; CDR3 length: 16; D gene: TRBD1; clone size: .; J gene: TRBJ2-5; CDR3 protein: CASSLESKGARETQYF; CDR3 DNA: TGCGCCAGCAGCTTGGAGAGCAAGGGGGCGCGAGAGACCCAGTACTTC
V gene: TRBV21-1; CDR3 length: 14; D gene: .; clone size: .; J gene: TRBJ2-7; CDR3 protein: CASTLPQEVVEQYF; CDR3 DNA: TGTGCCAGCACCCTCCCTCAAGAGGTGGTGGAGCAGTACTTC
V gene: TRBV19; CDR3 length: 15; D gene: .; clone size: .; J gene: TRBJ2-7; CDR3 protein: CASKGGHRGTYEQYF; CDR3 DNA: TGTGCCAGTAAAGGAGGCCACCGGGGAACCTACGAGCAGTACTTC
V gene: TRBV7-9; CDR3 length: 16; D gene: .; clone size: .; J gene: TRBJ2-7; CDR3 protein: CASSNFQGTGSYEQYF; CDR3 DNA: TGTGCCAGCTCAAATTTTCAGGGGACTGGCTCCTACGAGCAGTACTTC
V gene: TRBV27; CDR3 length: 12; D gene: .; clone size: .; J gene: TRBJ1-2; CDR3 protein: CASSPGQKIYTF; CDR3 DNA: TGTGCCAGCAGCCCAGGACAGAAGATCTACACCTTC
V gene: TRBV5-5; CDR3 length: 14; D gene: TRBD1; clone size: .; J gene: TRBJ1-2; CDR3 protein: CASSPDRGYGGYTF; CDR3 DNA: TGTGCCAGCAGCCCAGACAGGGGATACGGTGGCTACACCTTC
V gene: TRBV19; CDR3 length: 14; D gene: .; clone size: .; J gene: TRBJ1-2; CDR3 protein: CASSPLGQGVGYTF; CDR3 DNA: TGTGCCAGTAGCCCCCTTGGGCAGGGAGTTGGCTACACCTTC
V gene: TRBV5-4; CDR3 length: 14; D gene: .; clone size: .; J gene: TRBJ1-1; CDR3 protein: CASSSPRGTTEAFF; CDR3 DNA: TGTGCCAGCAGCTCACCCCGGGGGACCACTGAAGCTTTCTTT
V gene: TRBV7-8; CDR3 length: 14; D gene: .; clone size: once; J gene: TRBJ1-4; CDR3 protein: CASSAGPVDEKLFF; CDR3 DNA: TGTGCCAGCAGCGCAGGGCCAGTTGATGAAAAACTGTTTTTT